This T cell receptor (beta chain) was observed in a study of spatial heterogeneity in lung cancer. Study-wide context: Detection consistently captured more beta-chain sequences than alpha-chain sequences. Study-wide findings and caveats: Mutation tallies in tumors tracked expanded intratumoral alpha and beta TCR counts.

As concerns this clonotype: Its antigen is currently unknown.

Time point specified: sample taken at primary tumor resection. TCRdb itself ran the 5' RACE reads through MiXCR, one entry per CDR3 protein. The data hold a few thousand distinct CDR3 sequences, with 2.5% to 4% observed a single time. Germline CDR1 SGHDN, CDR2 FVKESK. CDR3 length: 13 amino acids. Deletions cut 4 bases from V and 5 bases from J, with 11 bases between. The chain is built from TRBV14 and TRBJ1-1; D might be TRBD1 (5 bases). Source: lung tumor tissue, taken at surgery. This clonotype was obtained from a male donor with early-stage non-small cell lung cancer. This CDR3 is CASSRDPGTEAFF. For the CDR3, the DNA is TGTGCCAGCAGCCGGGACCCGGGTACTGAAGCTTTCTTT.